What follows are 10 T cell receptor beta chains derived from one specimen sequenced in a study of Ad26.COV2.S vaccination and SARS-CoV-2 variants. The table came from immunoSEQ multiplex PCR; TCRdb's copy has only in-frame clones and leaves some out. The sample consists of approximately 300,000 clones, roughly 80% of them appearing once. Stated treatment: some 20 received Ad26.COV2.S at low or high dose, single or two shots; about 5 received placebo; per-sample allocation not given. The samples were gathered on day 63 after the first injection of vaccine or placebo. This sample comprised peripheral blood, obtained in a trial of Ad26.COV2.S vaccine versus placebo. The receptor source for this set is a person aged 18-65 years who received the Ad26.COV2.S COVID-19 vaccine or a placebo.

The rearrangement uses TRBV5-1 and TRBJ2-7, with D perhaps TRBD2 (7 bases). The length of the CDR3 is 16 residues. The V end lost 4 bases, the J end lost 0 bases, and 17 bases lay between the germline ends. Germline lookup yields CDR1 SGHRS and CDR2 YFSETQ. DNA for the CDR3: TGCGCCAGCAGCCGAACCTACGCGGGGGCCTCCTACGAGCAGTACTTC. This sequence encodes CASSRTYAGASYEQYF.

DNA of the CDR3: TGTGCCAGCACCTCCCCGGCCTCCTCGGCCTACGAGCAGTACTTC. This codes for CASTSPASSAYEQYF. This sequence joins TRBV7-9 and TRBJ2-7; D is undetermined. Trimming pared 7 bases from V and 2 bases from J, leaving 18 bases between. The CDR3 totals 15 residues. Germline V gene lookup returns CDR1 SEHNR and CDR2 FQNEAQ (reference sequence). The entire variable domain, with the rest obtained from reference TRBV7-9 and TRBJ2-7, is as follows: DTGVSQNPRHKITKRGQNVTFRCDPISEHNRLYWYRQTLGQGPEFLTYFQNEAQLEKSRLLSDRFSAERPKGSFSTLEIQRTEQGDSAMYLCASTSPASSAYEQYFGPGTRLTVT.

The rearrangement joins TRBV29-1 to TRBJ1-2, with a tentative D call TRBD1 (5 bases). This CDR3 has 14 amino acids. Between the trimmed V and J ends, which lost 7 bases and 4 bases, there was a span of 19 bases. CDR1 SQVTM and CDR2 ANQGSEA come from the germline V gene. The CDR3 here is CSASGGEGFYGYTF. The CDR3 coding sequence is TGCAGCGCCTCGGGGGGAGAGGGATTCTATGGCTACACCTTC.

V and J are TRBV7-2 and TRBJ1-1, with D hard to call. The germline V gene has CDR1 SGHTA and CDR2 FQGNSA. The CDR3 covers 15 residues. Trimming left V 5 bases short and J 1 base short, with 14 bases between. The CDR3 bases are TGTGCCAGCAGCGCCGCCGCCATTACGAACACTGAAGCTTTCTTT. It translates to CASSAAAITNTEAFF. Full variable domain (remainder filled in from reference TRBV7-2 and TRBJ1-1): GAGVSQSPSNKVTEKGKDVELRCDPISGHTALYWYRQSLGQGLEFLIYFQGNSAPDKSGLPSDRFSAERTGGSVSTLTIQRTQQEDSAVYLCASSAAAITNTEAFFGQGTRLTVV.

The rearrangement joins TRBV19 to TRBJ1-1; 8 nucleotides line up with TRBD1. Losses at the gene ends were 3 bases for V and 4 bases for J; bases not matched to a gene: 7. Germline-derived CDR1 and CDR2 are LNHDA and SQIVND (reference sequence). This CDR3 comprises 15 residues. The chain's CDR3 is CASSILPGGITEAFF. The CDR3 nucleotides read TGTGCCAGTAGTATTCTACCAGGGGGCATCACTGAAGCTTTCTTT.

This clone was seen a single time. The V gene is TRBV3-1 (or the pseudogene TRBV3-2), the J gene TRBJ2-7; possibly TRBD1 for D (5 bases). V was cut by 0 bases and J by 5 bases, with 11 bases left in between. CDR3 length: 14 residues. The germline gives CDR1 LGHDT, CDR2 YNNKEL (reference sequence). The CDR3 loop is CASSQDSGWNEQYF. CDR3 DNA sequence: TGTGCCAGCAGCCAAGATTCAGGGTGGAACGAGCAGTACTTC.

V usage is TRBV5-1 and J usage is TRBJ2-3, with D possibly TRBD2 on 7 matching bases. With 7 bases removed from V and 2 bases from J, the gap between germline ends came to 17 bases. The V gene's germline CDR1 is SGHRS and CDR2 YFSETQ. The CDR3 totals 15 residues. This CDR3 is CASGRRGGDTDTQYF. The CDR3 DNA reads TGCGCCAGCGGCCGTAGGGGGGGCGACACAGATACGCAGTATTTT.

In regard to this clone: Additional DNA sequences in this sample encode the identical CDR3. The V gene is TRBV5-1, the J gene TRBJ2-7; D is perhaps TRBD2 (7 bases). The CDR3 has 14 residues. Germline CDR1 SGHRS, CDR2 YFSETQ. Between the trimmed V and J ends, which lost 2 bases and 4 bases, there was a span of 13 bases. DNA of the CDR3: TGCGCCAGCAGCTTAACGGGGGGCCGATACGAGCAGTACTTC. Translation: CASSLTGGRYEQYF.

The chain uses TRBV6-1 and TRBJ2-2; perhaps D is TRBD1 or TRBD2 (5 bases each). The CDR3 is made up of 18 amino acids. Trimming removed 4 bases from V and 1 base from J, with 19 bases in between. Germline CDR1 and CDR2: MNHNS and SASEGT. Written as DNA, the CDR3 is TGTGCCAGCAGTGGGGGAACATACGGGGCGTTGAACACCGGGGAGCTGTTTTTT. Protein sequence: CASSGGTYGALNTGELFF.

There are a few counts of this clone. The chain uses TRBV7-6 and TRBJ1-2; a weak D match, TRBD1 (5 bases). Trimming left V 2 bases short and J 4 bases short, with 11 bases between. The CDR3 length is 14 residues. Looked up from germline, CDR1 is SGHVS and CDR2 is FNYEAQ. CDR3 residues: CASSLSGSGYGYTF. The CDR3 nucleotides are TGTGCCAGCAGCTTATCAGGGAGCGGCTATGGCTACACCTTC.